The subject of this entry is one T cell receptor (beta chain). What it binds is unknown. Using immunoSEQ multiplex PCR, the repertoire was profiled, and TCRdb retains in-frame clones only, with some absent. The top ten clones hold less than 0.75% of a sample with some 250,000 clones, about four fifths of them seen once. With 2 bases removed from V and 4 bases from J, the gap between germline ends came to 15 bases. CDR1 and CDR2 (germline): KGHSH, LQKENI. This CDR3 has 16 amino acids. The sample originates from a study of Tregs in tolerant kidney transplant recipients. Study-level points and caveats: The most relevant donor-specific Treg TCRbeta repertoire apparently came from expansion with activated donor B cells.

Thawed PBMCs were FACS-sorted into unstimulated CD4+CD25+CD127- regulatory T cells, CD4+CD25- non-regulatory cells, CD4 and CD8 cells. The J gene is TRBJ1-5, the V gene TRBV18, with D unclear. What was sequenced was CD4+ T cells from blood. This TCR derives from a human donor in good health. The CDR3 protein is CASSPSVSAGNQPQHF. The CDR3 DNA reads as TGTGCCAGCTCACCATCGGTTTCGGCGGGTAATCAGCCCCAGCATTTT.